This entry lists 25 T cell receptor beta chains sequenced from one sample in a study of T cell changes during pregnancy in multiple sclerosis. Profiling relied on immunoSEQ multiplex PCR, and the TCRdb table lists in-frame clones only, not all of them. The sample lists about 23,000 clones; over 75% were seen once. The material was CD8+ T cells from peripheral blood mononuclear cells, obtained after pregnancy. The receptors originated from a female donor with multiple sclerosis, enrolled in a pregnancy study.

The CDR3 coding sequence is TGTGCCAGCAGCTCTCGACAGGGAAGCGGCACTGAAGCTTTCTTT. It is translated as CASSSRQGSGTEAFF. The V gene is TRBV21-1, the J gene TRBJ1-1; TRBD1, the table's D call, lacks a check against the DNA. TRBV21-1 is a recognized pseudogene. CDR3 length equals 15 residues.

V gene TRBV4-1 combines with J gene TRBJ2-7; D is ambiguous. V lost 1 base to trimming and J lost 0 bases, with 7 bases between them. CDR1 and CDR2 (germline): MGHRA, YSYEKL. This CDR3 is 14 amino acids long. The CDR3 nucleotides read TGCGCCAGCAGCCAAGTTCTAGTCTCCTACGAGCAGTACTTC. This sequence encodes CASSQVLVSYEQYF.

V is TRBV30 and J is TRBJ1-6, with 10 bases lining up with TRBD1. Trimming cost V 5 bases and J 9 bases; bases outside gene matches: 4. The germline gives CDR1 GTSNPN, CDR2 SVGIG (reference sequence). This CDR3 spans 13 amino acids. The CDR3 DNA follows: TGTGCCTGGGAGGGACAGGGGAGTTCACCCCTCCACTTT. Translating gives CAWEGQGSSPLHF.

The chain recombines TRBV10-1 with TRBJ2-7; 8 nucleotides agree with TRBD2. The germline V gene has CDR1 WNHNN and CDR2 SYGVQD (reference sequence). V was clipped by 2 bases and J by 2 bases; unmatched bases: 5. The CDR3 length is 15 residues. CDR3 amino acids: CASSEGIAGPYEQYF. In DNA, the CDR3 is TGCGCCAGCAGTGAGGGTATAGCGGGACCCTACGAGCAGTACTTC.

V and J are TRBV27 and TRBJ1-5, with D perhaps TRBD1 (6 bases). The CDR3 runs to 14 residues. V shed 7 bases and J shed 4 bases, with 14 bases lying between them. CDR1 is MNHEY, CDR2 SMNVEV, per germline (reference sequence). The CDR3 protein is CASTPTGSNQPQHF. The DNA of the CDR3 is TGTGCCAGCACTCCGACAGGATCAAATCAGCCCCAGCATTTT.

This clone was counted a single time. This chain links TRBV5-1 with TRBJ1-4; D remains unclear. V lost 0 bases and J 4 bases, leaving 7 bases between the germline ends. CDR1 SGHRS and CDR2 YFSETQ come from the germline V gene. The CDR3 extends over 14 amino acids. DNA of the CDR3: TGCGCCAGCAGCTTGGCCGGGAGTAATGAAAAACTGTTTTTT. Its translation is CASSLAGSNEKLFF.

The chain uses TRBV7-9 and TRBJ2-5, with 11 bases identical to TRBD1. The ends lost 1 base at V and 3 bases at J; junction bases unmatched: 1. The CDR3 runs 15 residues. The germline gives CDR1 SEHNR, CDR2 FQNEAQ (reference sequence). CDR3 sequence: CASSLGTGGEETQYF. DNA for the CDR3: TGTGCCAGCAGCTTAGGGACAGGGGGCGAAGAGACCCAGTACTTC.

This chain links TRBV27 with TRBJ1-1; the match to TRBD1 covers 7 bases. This CDR3 comprises 17 residues. Trimming cost V 0 bases and J 12 bases; bases outside gene matches: 19. Germline V CDR1 and CDR2: MNHEY, SMNVEV (reference sequence). In DNA, the CDR3 is TGTGCCAGCAGTTTATCAGGAGAAGGGGGCCCGACAGCTCCGACTTTCTTT. Translated, it gives CASSLSGEGGPTAPTFF.

The CDR3 spells CASSFRTSGRVETQYF. In DNA, the CDR3 is TGTGCCAGCAGTTTTAGGACTAGCGGGAGGGTAGAGACCCAGTACTTC. The chain recombines TRBV28 with TRBJ2-5; TRBD2 agrees at 15 bases. The CDR3 loop spans 16 amino acids. J gave up 4 bases and V 3 bases, and 3 bases lay outside the gene matches. Germline assignment: CDR1 MDHEN and CDR2 SYDVKM.

The rearrangement uses TRBV5-1 and TRBJ2-7; a weak D match, TRBD1 (5 bases). The germline gives CDR1 SGHRS, CDR2 YFSETQ. V lost 0 bases and J 7 bases, leaving 14 bases between the germline ends. The CDR3 loop spans 14 amino acids. The CDR3 sequence: CASSLDRTGREQYF. CDR3 sequence (DNA): TGCGCCAGCAGCTTGGACAGGACCGGAAGGGAGCAGTACTTC.

V is TRBV5-1 and J is TRBJ2-3; D might be TRBD2 (6 bases). Germline-derived CDR1 and CDR2 are SGHRS and YFSETQ. This CDR3 comprises 13 residues. The V gene lost 2 bases and the J gene lost 4 bases, with 8 bases spanning the gap. Here the CDR3 reads CASSFGTPDTQYF. The DNA of the CDR3 is TGCGCCAGCAGCTTCGGGACTCCAGATACGCAGTATTTT.

On this clone: One end of the junction does not line up with germline, which may come from a read error. V usage is TRBV7-7 and J usage is TRBJ2-5; D is ambiguous. Germline CDR1 is SSHAT and CDR2 is FNYEAQ (reference sequence). CDR3 length equals 15 residues. The CDR3 is CASSLAPAPQETQYF. DNA of the CDR3: TGTGCTAGCAGCTTAGCTCCAGCGCCTCAAGAGACCCAGTACTTC.

The chain carries TRBV7-9 and TRBJ2-7, with 7 bases fitting TRBD2. CDR1 and CDR2 from the germline V gene are SEHNR and FQNEAQ (reference sequence). J gave up 4 bases and V 4 bases, and 19 bases lay outside the gene matches. CDR3 length: 18 residues. In DNA, the CDR3 is TGTGCCAGCAGCTCGACATCTAGCGGAGGGGCCCTTTTATACGAGCAGTACTTC. The encoded protein is CASSSTSSGGALLYEQYF. Full variable domain (rest looked up from reference TRBV7-9 and TRBJ2-7): DTGVSQNPRHKITKRGQNVTFRCDPISEHNRLYWYRQTLGQGPEFLTYFQNEAQLEKSRLLSDRFSAERPKGSFSTLEIQRTEQGDSAMYLCASSSTSSGGALLYEQYFGPGTRLTVT.

By sample share, this clone is medium-sized. The V gene is TRBV6-4, the J gene TRBJ2-1, with 10 nucleotides matching TRBD1. Unmatched junction bases numbered 9, after V lost 7 bases and J lost 6 bases. From germline, CDR1 is MRHNA and CDR2 SNTAGT. The CDR3 covers 15 residues. The CDR3 DNA reads TGTGCCAGCAACGCCGGGACAGGGGAAGTCAATGAGCAGTTCTTC. This gives the protein CASNAGTGEVNEQFF.

This chain links TRBV11-3 with TRBJ2-7; no clear D gene. Looked up from germline, CDR1 is SGHNT and CDR2 is YENEEA. Deletions cut 5 bases from V and 0 bases from J, with 11 bases between. The CDR3 length is 14 residues. As DNA, the CDR3 is TGTGCCAGCAGCGCGAGAATAACCTCCTACGAGCAGTACTTC. Encoded protein: CASSARITSYEQYF.

The rearrangement uses TRBV15 and TRBJ2-7; D is perhaps TRBD1 (5 bases). V was trimmed by 5 bases and J by 2 bases, leaving 16 bases between them. The CDR3 is made up of 15 amino acids. From germline, CDR1 is LNHNV and CDR2 YYDKDF (reference sequence). In DNA form, the CDR3 reads TGTGCCACCAGCCCCATCAGGCAGGGAACCTACGAGCAGTACTTC. It is translated as CATSPIRQGTYEQYF.

The CDR3 region is CASSEVGRGLNTEAFF. In DNA form, the CDR3 reads TGTGCCAGCAGTGAAGTGGGCAGGGGGCTAAACACTGAAGCTTTCTTT. The chain is built from TRBV2 and TRBJ1-1, with 8 bases aligning to TRBD1. J gave up 2 bases and V 1 base, and 6 bases lay outside the gene matches. Looked up from germline, CDR1 is SNHLY and CDR2 is FYNNEI. This CDR3 contains 16 residues.

The rearrangement uses TRBV6-5 and TRBJ2-1; a weak D match, TRBD2 (5 bases). This CDR3 spans 16 amino acids. In germline, CDR1 is MNHEY, CDR2 SVGAGI. The germline V and J ends were trimmed by 2 bases and 2 bases, with 13 bases remaining between them. For the CDR3, the DNA is TGTGCCAGCAGTTACGTGGCTAGCTTCGCCTACAATGAGCAGTTCTTC. Its translation is CASSYVASFAYNEQFF.

V gene TRBV4-3 combines with J gene TRBJ2-3, with 9 bases matching TRBD2. The CDR3 sequence is 16 residues long. J lost 2 bases, V lost 0 bases, and 3 bases had no gene match. Per the germline V gene, CDR1 is LGHNA and CDR2 is YSLEER. The CDR3 is CASSQDSGGPTDTQYF. DNA for the CDR3: TGCGCCAGCAGCCAAGATAGCGGGGGCCCCACAGATACGCAGTATTTT.

The chain couples TRBV11-1 to TRBJ2-7; tentatively, D is TRBD1 (5 bases). Trimming took off 5 bases at V and 3 bases at J, with 17 bases between the two ends. CDR3 length equals 15 residues. Germline lookup yields CDR1 SGHAT and CDR2 FQDESV (reference sequence). The CDR3 region is CASSLDRDALYEQYF. Here the CDR3 DNA reads TGTGCCAGCAGCCTCGACAGAGACGCACTCTACGAGCAGTACTTC. Drawing the rest from reference TRBV11-1 and TRBJ2-7, the complete variable domain is EAEVAQSPRYKITEKSQAVAFWCDPISGHATLYWYRQILGQGPELLVQFQDESVVDDSQLPKDRFSAERLKGVDSTLKIQPAELGDSAMYLCASSLDRDALYEQYFGPGTRLTVT.

The rearrangement uses TRBV5-1 and TRBJ2-5, with 12 bases lining up with TRBD2. CDR1 SGHRS and CDR2 YFSETQ come from the germline V gene. The CDR3 consists of 17 residues. V shed 3 bases and J 5 bases; nucleotides not matched to a gene: 11. The CDR3 DNA reads TGCGCCAGCAGCTCGCGACTAGCGGGAGTCACATGGGAGACCCAGTACTTC. Translated: CASSSRLAGVTWETQYF.

The gene calls are TRBV6-5 and TRBJ2-1; possibly TRBD2 for D (6 bases). This CDR3 is built from 16 residues. V shed 4 bases and J shed 2 bases, with 15 bases lying between them. Germline CDR1 is MNHEY and CDR2 is SVGAGI. Written as DNA, the CDR3 is TGTGCCAGCAGTTCACCCCCGGGACTCCCCTACAATGAGCAGTTCTTC. It codes for CASSSPPGLPYNEQFF.

The gene calls are TRBV4-3 and TRBJ1-2; D remains ambiguous. The germline CDR1 and CDR2 sequences are LGHNA and YSLEER. Trimming took off 0 bases at V and 4 bases at J, with 15 bases between the two ends. The CDR3 extends over 16 amino acids. The CDR3 spells CASSQELGQQSYGYTF. DNA of the CDR3: TGCGCCAGCAGCCAAGAATTGGGCCAGCAAAGCTATGGCTACACCTTC.

V usage is TRBV7-8 and J usage is TRBJ1-1, with 8 bases identical to TRBD1. In germline, CDR1 is SGHVS, CDR2 FQNEAQ. CDR3 length equals 16 residues. Trimming cost V 1 base and J 1 base; bases outside gene matches: 5. CDR3 residues: CASSLGMGQANTEAFF. The CDR3 region has the DNA TGTGCCAGCAGCTTAGGGATGGGACAGGCGAACACTGAAGCTTTCTTT.

The genes are TRBV5-1 and TRBJ2-5, with 13 positions matching TRBD2. The assigned J gene may be wrong: the sequence end matches TRBJ2-7 better. Looked up from germline, CDR1 is SGHRS and CDR2 is YFSETQ. The length of the CDR3 is 16 residues. The CDR3 sequence: CASSPGRTSGSYEQYF. The CDR3 DNA is TGCGCCAGCAGCCCTGGACGGACTAGCGGGAGTTACGAGCAGTACTTC.